Following are 14 T cell receptor beta chains from one sample sequenced in a study of technical replicates of blood from several donors. TCRdb's table, derived via immunoSEQ multiplex PCR, lists solely in-frame clones and lacks some. The repertoire holds roughly 80,000 clones, with about nine tenths as singletons. Sequencing input: T cells isolated from PBMCs. The source is a human donor in good health.

The rearrangement links TRBV9 to TRBJ2-2; 12 nucleotides align to TRBD1. V gave up 3 bases and J gave up 3 bases; unmatched junction bases: 6. CDR1 is SGDLS, CDR2 YYNGEE, per germline. The CDR3 runs 17 residues. CDR3 residues: CASSAGTGGTDTGELFF. DNA of the CDR3: TGTGCCAGCAGCGCCGGGACAGGGGGCACCGACACCGGGGAGCTGTTTTTT.

The chain couples TRBV5-6 to TRBJ2-5; 7 bases line up with TRBD1. V lost 5 bases and J lost 2; bases outside the gene matches: 6. This CDR3 contains 14 residues. Germline loops: CDR1 SGHDT, CDR2 YYEEEE. The CDR3 spells CASSLTGLQETQYF. The CDR3 DNA reads as TGTGCCAGCAGTTTGACAGGGTTACAAGAGACCCAGTACTTC.

The chain is built from TRBV18 and TRBJ1-1, with D possibly being TRBD1 (6 bases). V gave up 9 bases and J gave up 2 bases, with 16 bases separating them. Germline V gene sequence: CDR1 KGHSH, CDR2 LQKENI. This CDR3 contains 14 residues. The CDR3 coding sequence is TGTGCCAGTCACCCCCAGGGGCTCAACACTGAAGCTTTCTTT. The encoded protein is CASHPQGLNTEAFF.

This chain connects TRBV13 to TRBJ2-7; the D is unclear. Trimming took 6 bases from V and 2 from J, leaving 11 bases between them. CDR1 is PRHDT and CDR2 is FYEKMQ in the germline V gene (reference sequence). This CDR3 is built from 13 residues. The CDR3 sequence: CASSQEEAYEQYF. As DNA, the CDR3 is TGTGCCAGCAGTCAAGAAGAGGCCTACGAGCAGTACTTC.

This clone showed up just once. The V call is TRBV7-9, the J call TRBJ1-2, with D perhaps matching TRBD1 (5 bases). The germline V and J ends were trimmed by 1 base and 6 bases, with 12 bases remaining between them. Germline-derived CDR1 and CDR2 are SEHNR and FQNEAQ (reference sequence). This CDR3 is 14 amino acids long. CDR3 in DNA: TGTGCCAGCAGCTTAGGAGTAGGCAGGGATGGCTACACCTTC. Residues: CASSLGVGRDGYTF. The variable domain in full, completed from reference TRBV7-9 and TRBJ1-2, reads DTGVSQNPRHKITKRGQNVTFRCDPISEHNRLYWYRQTLGQGPEFLTYFQNEAQLEKSRLLSDRFSAERPKGSFSTLEIQRTEQGDSAMYLCASSLGVGRDGYTFGSGTRLTVV.

The chain employs TRBV28 and TRBJ2-7; 9 bases are a match to TRBD1. Per the germline V gene, CDR1 is MDHEN and CDR2 is SYDVKM. The CDR3 is 16 amino acids. V was pared by 6 bases and J by 2 bases, with 11 bases of the junction left unmatched. CDR3 in amino acids: CASRATGGRNPYEQYF. Written as DNA, the CDR3 is TGTGCCAGCAGAGCAACAGGGGGCCGGAATCCCTACGAGCAGTACTTC.

This chain uses TRBV7-2 with TRBJ1-4; D gene unclear. This CDR3 contains 17 residues. Germline CDR1 SGHTA, CDR2 FQGNSA. The ends were cut back, 5 bases at V and 0 bases at J, with 16 bases in the middle. The CDR3 reads CASSTMSPAATNEKLFF. CDR3 DNA: TGTGCCAGCAGCACTATGTCCCCAGCCGCAACTAATGAAAAACTGTTTTTT.

The chain links TRBV28 to TRBJ2-4, with 7 bases that match TRBD1. The germline gives CDR1 MDHEN, CDR2 SYDVKM. The CDR3 is 15 amino acids. V was clipped by 6 bases and J by 5 bases; unmatched bases: 10. The DNA for the CDR3 is TGTGCCAGCAGCTCTTATGACAGGGCCCAAAACATTCAGTACTTC. Its protein product is CASSSYDRAQNIQYF.

The sample holds one count of this clone. V is TRBV11-1 and J is TRBJ2-3; D call uncertain. This CDR3 comprises 12 residues. Germline V gene data show CDR1 as SGHAT and CDR2 as FQDESV (reference sequence). Trimming pared 3 bases from V and 2 bases from J, leaving 3 bases between. CDR3 coding DNA: TGTGCCAGCAGCTTTAACACAGATACGCAGTATTTT. Amino acids: CASSFNTDTQYF.

V usage is TRBV29-1 and J usage is TRBJ2-1; 10 nucleotides agree with TRBD2. CDR3 length: 15 amino acids. V shed 0 bases and J 7 bases; nucleotides not matched to a gene: 6. From germline, CDR1 is SQVTM and CDR2 ANQGSEA. The CDR3 nucleotides are TGCAGCGTTGAAGACTTAGCGGGAGGAAGAAATGAGCAGTTCTTC. Translation gives CSVEDLAGGRNEQFF.

This clone was detected only once. The chain has TRBV7-7 and TRBJ2-1; 10 bases agree with TRBD2. The CDR3 runs 16 residues. J gave up 4 bases and V 2 bases, and 5 bases lay outside the gene matches. Germline V gene data show CDR1 as SSHAT and CDR2 as FNYEAQ (reference sequence). CDR3: CASSLTRTSGYNEQFF. Written as DNA, the CDR3 is TGTGCCAGCAGCTTAACCCGGACTAGCGGTTACAATGAGCAGTTCTTC.

This chain uses TRBV7-8 with TRBJ2-1; TRBD2 matches 8 bases. The CDR3 is 16 amino acids. Germline lookup yields CDR1 SGHVS and CDR2 FQNEAQ. V lost 0 bases, J lost 7 bases, and 8 bases stayed unmatched. CDR3 DNA: TGTGCCAGCAGCTTAGCGCATGCGGGAGGAGGAAATGAGCAGTTCTTC. Translation gives CASSLAHAGGGNEQFF.

This chain uses TRBV27 with TRBJ2-7, with no clear D. Trimming cost V 3 bases and J 2 bases, with 5 bases left between them. CDR1 MNHEY and CDR2 SMNVEV come from the germline V gene (reference sequence). CDR3 length: 12 residues. CDR3 nucleotide sequence: TGTGCCAGCAGTTTTGTCACCTACGAGCAGTACTTC. It is translated as CASSFVTYEQYF.

The chain employs TRBV4-1 and TRBJ1-2, with 7 bases matching TRBD1. The CDR3 contains 14 residues. The V segment lost 5 bases and the J segment 4 bases; nucleotides outside the gene matches: 7. The germline V gene has CDR1 MGHRA and CDR2 YSYEKL. CDR3 loop: CASSTRQGPYGYTF. CDR3 DNA sequence: TGCGCCAGCAGCACCAGACAGGGCCCCTATGGCTACACCTTC.